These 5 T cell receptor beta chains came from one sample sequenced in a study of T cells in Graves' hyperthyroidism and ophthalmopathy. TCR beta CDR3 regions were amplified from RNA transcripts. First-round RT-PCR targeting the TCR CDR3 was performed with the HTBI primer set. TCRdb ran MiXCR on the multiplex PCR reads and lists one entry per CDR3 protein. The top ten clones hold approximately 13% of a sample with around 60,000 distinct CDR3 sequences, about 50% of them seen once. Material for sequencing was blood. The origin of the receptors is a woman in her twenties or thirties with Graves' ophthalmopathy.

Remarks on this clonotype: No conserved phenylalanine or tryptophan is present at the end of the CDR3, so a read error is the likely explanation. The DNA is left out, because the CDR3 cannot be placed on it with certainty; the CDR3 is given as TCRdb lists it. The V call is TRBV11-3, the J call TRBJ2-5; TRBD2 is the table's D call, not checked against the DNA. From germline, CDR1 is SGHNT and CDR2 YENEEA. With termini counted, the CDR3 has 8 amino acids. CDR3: CASSLVAG.

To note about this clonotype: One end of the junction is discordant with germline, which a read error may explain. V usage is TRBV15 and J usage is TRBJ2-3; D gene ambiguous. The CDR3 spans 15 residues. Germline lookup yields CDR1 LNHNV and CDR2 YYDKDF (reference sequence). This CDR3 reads CATGRVDRSAGTQYF. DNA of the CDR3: TGTGCCACCGGCAGAGTCGATAGAAGCGCAGGTACGCAGTATTTT.

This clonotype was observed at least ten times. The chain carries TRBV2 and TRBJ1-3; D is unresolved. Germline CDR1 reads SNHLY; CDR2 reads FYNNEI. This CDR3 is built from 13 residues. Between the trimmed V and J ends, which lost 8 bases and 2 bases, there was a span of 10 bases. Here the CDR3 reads CASGRATGNTIYF. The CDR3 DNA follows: TGTGCCAGCGGGAGGGCCACTGGAAACACCATATATTTT.

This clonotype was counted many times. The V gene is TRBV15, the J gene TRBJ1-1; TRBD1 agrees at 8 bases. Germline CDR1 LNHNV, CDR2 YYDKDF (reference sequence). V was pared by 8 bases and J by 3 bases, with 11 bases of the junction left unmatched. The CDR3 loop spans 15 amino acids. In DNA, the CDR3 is TGTGCCACCGCGGACAGGGTGGGGGGATACACTGAAGCTTTCTTT. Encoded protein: CATADRVGGYTEAFF.

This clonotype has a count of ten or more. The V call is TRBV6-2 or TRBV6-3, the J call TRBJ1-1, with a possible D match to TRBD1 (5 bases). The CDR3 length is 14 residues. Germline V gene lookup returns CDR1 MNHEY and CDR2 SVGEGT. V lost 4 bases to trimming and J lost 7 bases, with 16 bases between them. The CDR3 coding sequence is TGTGCCAGCAGTTCTCAGCAGGGAGGGAGTGAAGCTTTCTTT. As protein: CASSSQQGGSEAFF.